This is a list of T cell receptor beta chains from one sample in a study of T cell repertoires in cytomegalovirus infection. From the reads, TCRdb called clonotypes with MiXCR, one entry per CDR3 protein. The sample lists about 71,000 distinct CDR3 sequences; approximately 22% were seen once. No antigens are known for them. The sample in question was CD8+ T cells from cultured PBMCs, obtained from culture after CMV antigen stimulation. The receptors were gathered from a human donor in good health (CMV status not recorded). Some clones in this sample may be carry-over from other donors' samples. CDR3s include the opening cysteine and the closing phenylalanine or tryptophan. Fields, in order: V gene, J gene, D gene, clone size, CDR3 protein, CDR3 DNA. D genes are given only for firm matches. Not every row has a clone size; where given, it reads once, few, many or a size class.

TRBV12-3/TRBV12-4	TRBJ2-3	NA	few	CASSLTFMVDTQYF	TGTGCCAGCAGTCTCACCTTCATGGTGGATACGCAGTATTTT
TRBV27	TRBJ2-7	NA	NA	CASSSPWDEQYF	TGTGCCAGCAGTTCCCCCTGGGACGAGCAGTACTTC
TRBV7-8	TRBJ1-1	NA	NA	CASSFGGVNTEAFF	TGTGCCAGCAGCTTCGGGGGAGTGAACACTGAAGCTTTCTTT
TRBV6-2/TRBV6-3	TRBJ2-1	NA	few	CASSYQEGSYNEQFF	TGTGCCAGCAGTTACCAGGAAGGATCCTACAATGAGCAGTTCTTC
TRBV19	TRBJ1-2	NA	few	CASMGDGYTF	TGTGCCAGTATGGGGGATGGCTACACCTTC
TRBV7-8	TRBJ2-1	TRBD1	few	CASSLATGGSYYNEQFF	TGTGCCAGCAGCTTAGCAACAGGGGGCTCATACTACAATGAGCAGTTCTTC
TRBV7-2	TRBJ1-3	NA	few	CASSLEGGSGNTIYF	TGTGCCAGCAGCTTAGAAGGAGGCTCTGGAAACACCATATATTTT
TRBV7-9	TRBJ2-5	TRBD1	NA	CASSFPLGGDRGQETQYF	TGTGCCAGCAGTTTCCCTTTGGGGGGGGACAGGGGGCAAGAGACCCAGTACTTC
TRBV4-1	TRBJ2-7	TRBD1	NA	CASSQSRTGVSYEQYF	TGCGCCAGCAGCCAAAGTCGGACAGGTGTCTCCTACGAGCAGTACTTC
TRBV7-2	TRBJ1-2	TRBD1	NA	CASSSQEQGPATRGYTF	TGTGCCAGCAGCTCGCAAGAACAGGGGCCCGCAACTCGCGGCTACACCTTC
TRBV5-6	TRBJ1-2	TRBD1	NA	CASSHGQGDYGYTF	TGTGCCAGCAGCCACGGACAGGGTGACTATGGCTACACCTTC
TRBV30	TRBJ1-1	NA	few	CAWSVRGWGMNTEAFF	TGTGCCTGGAGTGTACGGGGTTGGGGAATGAACACTGAAGCTTTCTTT
TRBV10-3	TRBJ2-3	TRBD2	NA	CAIRASGGSTDTQYF	TGTGCCATCCGGGCTAGCGGGGGGTCCACAGATACGCAGTATTTT
TRBV6-2/TRBV6-3	TRBJ2-1	TRBD2	many	CASSYTTKRGFNEQFF	TGTGCCAGCAGTTACACAACTAAGCGGGGGTTCAATGAGCAGTTCTTC
TRBV11-2	TRBJ2-1	NA	NA	CASSLFSGGQAGNEQFF	TGTGCCAGCAGCTTATTCTCCGGAGGGCAGGCTGGGAATGAGCAGTTCTTC
TRBV6-2/TRBV6-3	TRBJ2-1	NA	few	CASSYSVERVSYNEQFF	TGTGCCAGCAGTTACTCGGTGGAACGGGTTTCCTACAATGAGCAGTTCTTC
TRBV12-3/TRBV12-4	TRBJ1-1	NA	few	CASSYITPNTEAFF	TGTGCCAGCAGTTACATAACCCCGAACACTGAAGCTTTCTTT
TRBV7-4	TRBJ2-1	NA	NA	CASSLGDEQFF	TGTGCCAGCAGCTTAGGCGATGAGCAGTTCTTC
TRBV5-4	TRBJ2-1	NA	few	CASSLESGVGNFF	TGTGCCAGCAGCTTGGAATCCGGGGTCGGTAATTTCTTC
TRBV4-1	TRBJ1-5	NA	few	CASSQDWDQPQHF	TGCGCCAGCAGCCAAGATTGGGATCAGCCCCAGCATTTT
TRBV6-2/TRBV6-3	TRBJ2-7	TRBD2	NA	CASSSGGGPYEQYF	TGTGCCAGCAGTTCCGGGGGGGGGCCCTACGAGCAGTACTTC
TRBV6-1	TRBJ1-4	NA	few	CASNPNGAVNEKLFF	TGTGCCAGCAATCCCAACGGGGCAGTTAATGAAAAACTGTTTTTT
TRBV6-5	TRBJ2-2	TRBD2	NA	CASSYLGGAEAGELFF	TGTGCCAGCAGTTATCTGGGAGGGGCTGAGGCCGGGGAGCTGTTTTTT
TRBV11-1	TRBJ2-7	NA	medium-sized	CASSLVGNKYEQYF	TGTGCCAGCAGCTTAGTCGGCAATAAGTACGAGCAGTACTTC
TRBV6-1	TRBJ2-4	NA	NA	CASSEIDIQYF	TGTGCCAGCAGTGAAATCGACATTCAGTACTTC
TRBV5-6	TRBJ1-5	NA	few	CASSLLAGQPQHF	TGTGCCAGCAGCTTGTTAGCAGGTCAGCCCCAGCATTTT
TRBV5-5	TRBJ2-1	TRBD1	NA	CASSLGQGEYNEQFF	TGTGCCAGCAGCTTGGGACAGGGAGAATACAATGAGCAGTTCTTC
TRBV24-1	TRBJ2-1	NA	NA	CATSDLSTNEQFF	TGTGCCACCAGTGATCTTAGCACCAATGAGCAGTTCTTC
TRBV7-9	TRBJ1-1	NA	NA	CASSQGLLEAFF	TGTGCCAGCAGCCAGGGACTCCTTGAAGCTTTCTTT
TRBV7-2	TRBJ2-3	NA	few	CASSAEGDTRTDTQYF	TGTGCCAGCAGCGCTGAGGGGGACACCCGCACAGATACGCAGTATTTT
TRBV4-1	TRBJ2-7	NA	NA	CASSQGSKYEQYF	TGCGCCAGCAGCCAAGGAAGCAAATACGAGCAGTACTTC
TRBV4-1	TRBJ1-5	NA	NA	CASSQGVSGLQPQHF	TGCGCCAGCAGCCAAGGAGTGTCGGGATTGCAGCCCCAGCATTTT
TRBV12-3/TRBV12-4	TRBJ2-7	TRBD1	few	CASSFTGQALYEQYF	TGTGCCAGCAGTTTCACAGGACAGGCATTATACGAGCAGTACTTC
TRBV7-2	TRBJ2-1	TRBD2	NA	CASSSLGGSYNEQFF	TGTGCCAGCAGCTCCCTGGGCGGGAGCTACAATGAGCAGTTCTTC
TRBV12-3/TRBV12-4	TRBJ1-1	NA	NA	CASSSTVATEAFF	TGTGCCAGCAGTTCTACAGTCGCGACTGAAGCTTTCTTT
TRBV4-1	TRBJ2-1	TRBD1	few	CASSQRAGQGFNNEQFF	TGCGCCAGCAGCCAAAGGGCGGGACAGGGATTCAACAATGAGCAGTTCTTC
TRBV7-2	TRBJ1-1	TRBD1	few	CASSWTATGQGFEAFF	TGTGCCAGCAGCTGGACGGCCACGGGACAGGGGTTTGAAGCTTTCTTT
TRBV6-1	TRBJ2-7	TRBD2	many	CASSEQRGLPYEQYF	TGTGCCAGCAGTGAGCAGCGGGGGCTACCCTACGAGCAGTACTTC
TRBV7-6	TRBJ1-1	TRBD1	NA	CASSLATGGVNTEAFF	TGTGCCAGCAGCTTAGCGACAGGGGGGGTGAACACTGAAGCTTTCTTT
TRBV27	TRBJ1-1	NA	few	CASSPTSLNTEAFF	TGTGCCAGCAGCCCAACTAGCCTGAACACTGAAGCTTTCTTT
TRBV6-1	TRBJ2-1	TRBD2	NA	CASTIGGASEQFF	TGTGCCAGCACCATCGGGGGGGCCTCTGAGCAGTTCTTC
TRBV6-5	TRBJ1-1	NA	NA	CASSFLPTGNTEAFF	TGTGCCAGCAGTTTCCTCCCTACAGGGAACACTGAAGCTTTCTTT
TRBV10-3	TRBJ1-1	TRBD1	NA	CATGQGASTEAFF	TGTGCCACCGGACAGGGGGCAAGTACTGAAGCTTTCTTT
TRBV28	TRBJ2-1	NA	few	CASIYRIGHNEQFF	TGTGCCAGCATATACAGAATCGGTCACAATGAGCAGTTCTTC